Shown below are 22 T cell receptor beta chains from a single sample sequenced in a study of blood T cell repertoires in COVID-19. The protocol was immunoSEQ multiplex PCR, while the TCRdb copy is restricted to in-frame clones and leaves out a portion. The sample has about 130,000 clones, 75% to 90% seen once. The sample was peripheral blood. These receptors all come from a man between 60 and 75 years old with COVID-19, enrolled during active disease.

The chain couples TRBV29-1 to TRBJ1-4; possibly TRBD1 for D (5 bases). The CDR3 length is 12 residues. The germline V gene has CDR1 SQVTM and CDR2 ANQGSEA. Trimming took off 7 bases at V and 8 bases at J, with 14 bases between the two ends. The CDR3 loop is CSAGDFGEKLFF. DNA for the CDR3: TGCAGCGCCGGGGACTTTGGAGAAAAACTGTTTTTT.

The chain couples TRBV5-1 to TRBJ2-7; 8 nucleotides match TRBD1. Germline V CDR1 and CDR2: SGHRS, YFSETQ. The CDR3 is 14 residues long. V shed 4 bases, J shed 4 bases, and the junction held 7 bases outside the gene matches. In DNA, the CDR3 is TGCGCCAGCAGCCGGACAGGGCAGTCTTACGAGCAGTACTTC. Translating gives CASSRTGQSYEQYF.

V usage is TRBV18 and J usage is TRBJ1-6, with 8 nucleotides matching TRBD1. Germline V gene sequence: CDR1 KGHSH, CDR2 LQKENI. The CDR3 consists of 16 residues. V lost 1 base, J lost 6 bases, and 5 bases stayed unmatched. The CDR3 bases are TGTGCCAGCTCACCACTCGGACAGGGCGTTAATTCACCCCTCCACTTT. Amino acids: CASSPLGQGVNSPLHF.

This clone was seen a few times. The chain has TRBV6-5 and TRBJ2-7; 7 bases are a match to TRBD1. The V gene's germline CDR1 is MNHEY and CDR2 SVGAGI. The CDR3 has 14 amino acids. The V gene end was trimmed by 6 bases and the J gene end by 4 bases; junction bases not matched to a gene: 9. For the CDR3, the DNA is TGTGCCAGCAGAAGGGACAGTGTTTCGTACGAGCAGTACTTC. This sequence encodes CASRRDSVSYEQYF.

The V gene is TRBV29-1, the J gene TRBJ2-3; D gene unclear. Germline loops: CDR1 SQVTM, CDR2 ANQGSEA. The CDR3 sequence is 11 residues long. The ends were cut back, 5 bases at V and 6 bases at J, with 9 bases in the middle. Written as DNA, the CDR3 is TGCAGCGTTCGCAGGCTGGATACGCAGTATTTT. Amino acid sequence: CSVRRLDTQYF.

The CDR3 protein is CASSRRGGDAEAFF. CDR3 nucleotides: TGTGCCAGCAGCCGCAGGGGCGGCGACGCTGAAGCTTTCTTT. The chain couples TRBV13 to TRBJ1-1; D might be TRBD1 (6 bases). The V end lost 5 bases, the J end lost 6 bases, and 16 bases lay between the germline ends. Germline CDR1 reads PRHDT; CDR2 reads FYEKMQ (reference sequence). The CDR3 loop spans 14 amino acids.

This chain connects TRBV28 to TRBJ1-2; 8 bases line up with TRBD1. Germline CDR1 reads MDHEN; CDR2 reads SYDVKM. Losses at the gene ends were 2 bases for V and 7 bases for J; bases not matched to a gene: 9. The CDR3 sequence is 15 residues long. This CDR3 reads CASSLDQGAYRGYTF. The CDR3 bases are TGTGCCAGCAGTTTAGATCAGGGGGCCTATCGTGGCTACACCTTC.

The V and J genes are TRBV5-6 and TRBJ2-2; maybe TRBD2 (7 bases). There are 19 residues in the CDR3. V lost 0 bases and J lost 4, with 22 bases in between. Per germline, CDR1 SGHDT and CDR2 YYEEEE. The CDR3 nucleotides are TGTGCCAGCAGCTTGGAAGGTCTAAATCCGGGGGGCCCCACCGGGGAGCTGTTTTTT. Protein sequence: CASSLEGLNPGGPTGELFF.

This chain joins TRBV2 and TRBJ2-3; D is possibly TRBD2 (5 bases). This CDR3 contains 14 residues. CDR1 is SNHLY, CDR2 FYNNEI, per germline. Trimming left V 2 bases short and J 2 bases short, with 8 bases between. The CDR3 DNA reads TGTGCCAGCAGTGAAAGAGGGTACACAGATACGCAGTATTTT. Translated, it gives CASSERGYTDTQYF.

This chain links TRBV12-3 or TRBV12-4 with TRBJ1-5, with D hard to call. The CDR3 is 12 amino acids. Trimming took off 7 bases at V and 9 bases at J, with 13 bases between the two ends. CDR3 sequence: CASNGKMGPQHF. CDR3 DNA: TGTGCCAGCAACGGGAAAATGGGGCCCCAGCATTTT.

The chain links TRBV24-1 to TRBJ2-7; D perhaps matches TRBD1 (6 bases). Looked up from germline, CDR1 is KGHDR and CDR2 is SFDVKD. V dropped 8 bases and J dropped 5 bases, with 15 bases sitting between them. This CDR3 comprises 13 residues. The chain's CDR3 is CATKQGAGDEQYF. The CDR3 DNA reads TGTGCCACCAAACAGGGAGCAGGGGACGAGCAGTACTTC.

The chain combines TRBV7-2 with TRBJ2-3, with D tentatively TRBD1 (6 bases). CDR1 SGHTA and CDR2 FQGNSA come from the germline V gene. The CDR3 runs 14 residues. The CDR3 region is CVEAGAAGGGTQYF. The CDR3 DNA reads TGTGTCGAAGCAGGGGCGGCGGGTGGTGGTACGCAGTATTTT. Full variable domain (outside the CDR3, taken from reference TRBV7-2 and TRBJ2-3): GAGVSQSPSNKVTEKGKDVELRCDPISGHTALYWYRQSLGQGLEFLIYFQGNSAPDKSGLPSDRFSAERTGGSVSTLTIQRTQQEDSAVYLCVEAGAAGGGTQYFGPGTRLTVL.

The J gene is TRBJ2-3, the V gene TRBV18, with D hard to call. Germline values: CDR1 KGHSH, CDR2 LQKENI. The CDR3 contains 14 residues. V was shortened by 3 bases and J by 0 bases, with 7 bases between the two germline ends. The CDR3 is CASSPPQSTDTQYF. The CDR3 bases are TGTGCCAGCTCACCTCCACAGAGCACAGATACGCAGTATTTT.

The genes are TRBV7-9 and TRBJ2-3, with D maybe TRBD1 (6 bases). The CDR3 contains 14 residues. Trimming removed 1 base from V and 2 bases from J, with 7 bases in between. Germline V gene lookup returns CDR1 SEHNR and CDR2 FQNEAQ (reference sequence). The CDR3 region has the DNA TGTGCCAGCAGCTTAGGACAGGTCACAGATACGCAGTATTTT. Translation: CASSLGQVTDTQYF.

This chain joins TRBV2 and TRBJ2-7; a weak D match, TRBD1 (6 bases). The CDR3 sequence is 14 residues long. The germline CDR1 and CDR2 sequences are SNHLY and FYNNEI. V lost 3 bases and J lost 11, with 20 bases in between. CDR3 region: CASSEDSYSYDEYF. The CDR3 bases are TGTGCCAGCAGTGAGGACAGCTACTCTTACGACGAGTACTTC.

The chain recombines TRBV4-1 with TRBJ2-5; 7 nucleotides line up with TRBD1. In germline, CDR1 is MGHRA, CDR2 YSYEKL. The CDR3 is made up of 16 amino acids. V shed 3 bases and J 9 bases; nucleotides not matched to a gene: 16. CDR3 nucleotides: TGCGCCAGCAGCCAGTCGGAACAGGGGTTGGCCGGGCCCCAGTACTTC. As protein: CASSQSEQGLAGPQYF.

V and J are TRBV6-5 and TRBJ1-1, with D perhaps matching TRBD1 (5 bases). Trimming removed 1 base from V and 2 bases from J, with 14 bases in between. CDR3 length: 16 amino acids. The germline V gene encodes CDR1 MNHEY and CDR2 SVGAGI. In nucleotides, the CDR3 is TGTGCCAGCAGTTACTGGTCAGGGAGGGGAAACACTGAAGCTTTCTTT. It specifies CASSYWSGRGNTEAFF.

The chain links TRBV29-1 to TRBJ2-1; 10 positions match TRBD1. The CDR3 consists of 15 residues. Unmatched junction bases numbered 7, after V lost 4 bases and J lost 4 bases. CDR1 is SQVTM and CDR2 is ANQGSEA in the germline V gene. DNA of the CDR3: TGCAGCGTTGCCCTGACAGGGGGCGCATACAATGAGCAGTTCTTC. It translates to CSVALTGGAYNEQFF.

The V gene is TRBV6-5, the J gene TRBJ1-2; possibly TRBD1 for D (6 bases). Trimming cost V 2 bases and J 5 bases, with 12 bases left between them. The CDR3 totals 14 residues. Per the germline V gene, CDR1 is MNHEY and CDR2 is SVGAGI. The CDR3 nucleotides read TGTGCCAGCAGTTACACAACAGGGTATTATGGCTACACCTTC. This codes for CASSYTTGYYGYTF.

The J gene is TRBJ2-1, the V gene TRBV6-5; 7 nucleotides agree with TRBD2. Losses at the gene ends were 7 bases for V and 6 bases for J; bases not matched to a gene: 12. Germline lookup yields CDR1 MNHEY and CDR2 SVGAGI. The CDR3 covers 15 residues. DNA of the CDR3: TGTGCCAGCATCGCCGACGGGGGGATTCTCAATGAGCAGTTCTTC. This translates into CASIADGGILNEQFF.

This chain joins TRBV15 and TRBJ1-1; D gene ambiguous. The CDR3 has 15 amino acids. V was cut by 0 bases and J by 1 base, with 9 bases left in between. Germline CDR1 is LNHNV and CDR2 is YYDKDF (reference sequence). The CDR3 protein is CATSRDGQENTEAFF. In DNA, the CDR3 is TGTGCCACCAGCAGAGATGGCCAGGAGAACACTGAAGCTTTCTTT. Combining the CDR3 with reference TRBV15 and TRBJ1-1 gives the whole variable domain DAMVIQNPRYQVTQFGKPVTLSCSQTLNHNVMYWYQQKSSQAPKLLFHYYDKDFNNEADTPDNFQSRRPNTSFCFLDIRSPGLGDTAMYLCATSRDGQENTEAFFGQGTRLTVV.

V gene TRBV30 combines with J gene TRBJ1-1; maybe TRBD1 (5 bases). Germline V CDR1 and CDR2: GTSNPN, SVGIG (reference sequence). The CDR3 is made up of 15 amino acids. V lost 0 bases to trimming and J lost 3 bases, with 14 bases between them. The CDR3 DNA is TGTGCCTGGAGTGTACTACTCGGGGGGGACACTGAAGCTTTCTTT. Protein sequence: CAWSVLLGGDTEAFF.